These T cell receptor beta chains were read from a single sample in a study of blood T cell repertoires in COVID-19. Some clones are missing from TCRdb's copy, which holds only in-frame ones; the method was immunoSEQ multiplex PCR. This table holds roughly 100,000 clones, 91% found once. The sequencing sample was made of peripheral blood. Every receptor here comes from a human donor with active COVID-19. The donor label of this sample is uncertain. Each CDR3 is given with its conserved first and last residue. D genes are given only for firm matches. Clone size is stated in some rows and not others, as once, few, many or a class when expanded.

clone size	V gene	J gene	D gene	CDR3 protein	CDR3 DNA
NA	TRBV3-1/TRBV3-2	TRBJ1-2	TRBD1	CASSPGTVNGYTF	TGTGCCAGCAGCCCCGGGACAGTGAATGGCTACACCTTC
once	TRBV6-4	TRBJ2-3	TRBD2	CASSEEAGASTDTQYF	TGTGCCAGCAGTGAGGAAGCGGGGGCCAGCACAGATACGCAGTATTTT
NA	TRBV28	TRBJ2-7	TRBD1	CASSLWLQGVRDEQYF	TGTGCCAGCAGTTTATGGTTACAGGGGGTGAGGGACGAGCAGTACTTC
NA	TRBV24-1	TRBJ2-3	NA	CATSDFRRTNTDTQYF	TGTGCCACCAGTGATTTTAGGCGGACTAACACAGATACGCAGTATTTT
NA	TRBV10-3	TRBJ2-7	NA	CASKEGAESYEQYF	TGTGCCTCTAAGGAGGGGGCTGAGTCCTACGAGCAGTACTTC
NA	TRBV19	TRBJ2-1	TRBD2	CASRSGGADEQFF	TGTGCCAGTAGGAGCGGGGGGGCCGATGAGCAGTTCTTC
NA	TRBV14	TRBJ2-1	TRBD1	CASSHRPDRFYNEQFF	TGTGCCAGCAGCCATCGTCCGGACAGGTTTTACAATGAGCAGTTCTTC
NA	TRBV7-3	TRBJ2-3	TRBD2	CASSSAGGLADTQYF	TGTGCCAGCAGCTCAGCGGGGGGGCTGGCAGATACGCAGTATTTT
NA	TRBV18	TRBJ1-2	TRBD1	CATLRGSGQGSYGYTF	TGTGCCACACTACGGGGATCGGGACAGGGATCATATGGCTACACCTTC
NA	TRBV5-1	TRBJ1-4	TRBD1	CASSSEGQGITNEKLFF	TGCGCCAGCAGCTCGGAGGGACAGGGGATAACTAATGAAAAACTGTTTTTT
NA	TRBV6-5	TRBJ2-5	NA	CASTVSAGETQYF	TGTGCCAGCACGGTCTCCGCCGGGGAGACCCAGTACTTC
once	TRBV9	TRBJ1-6	NA	CASSVGSRGGNNSPLHF	TGTGCCAGCAGCGTAGGAAGTAGGGGGGGCAATAATTCACCCCTCCACTTT
NA	TRBV2	TRBJ2-7	TRBD1	CAAATGADNEQYF	TGTGCCGCGGCGACAGGGGCGGACAACGAGCAGTACTTC
NA	TRBV7-9	TRBJ2-7	TRBD1	CASSLPAAGTGAYEQYF	TGTGCCAGCAGCTTACCCGCCGCGGGGACAGGGGCCTACGAGCAGTACTTC
NA	TRBV4-1	TRBJ1-1	NA	CASSHAAVMDTEAFF	TGCGCCAGCAGCCACGCAGCGGTCATGGACACTGAAGCTTTCTTT
NA	TRBV2	TRBJ2-1	NA	CASSGRVAVYNEQFF	TGTGCCAGCAGTGGGCGGGTGGCCGTCTACAATGAGCAGTTCTTC
NA	TRBV28	TRBJ1-1	NA	CASSFRRNTEAFF	TGTGCCAGCAGTTTCCGGAGGAACACTGAAGCTTTCTTT
NA	TRBV19	TRBJ1-4	NA	CASSRGTNEGKLFF	TGTGCCAGTAGTAGGGGAACTAATGAGGGAAAACTGTTTTTT
NA	TRBV4-2	TRBJ1-2	NA	CASSQDGGSQTNYGYTF	TGTGCCAGCAGCCAAGATGGTGGTTCTCAGACTAACTATGGCTACACCTTC
NA	TRBV27	TRBJ1-1	NA	CASSLGQHTEAFF	TGTGCCAGCAGTTTAGGGCAGCACACTGAAGCTTTCTTT
NA	TRBV10-3	TRBJ2-7	NA	CAISDRSQGKFVEQYF	TGTGCCATCAGTGATAGGTCACAGGGAAAATTCGTCGAGCAGTACTTC
NA	TRBV14	TRBJ2-3	TRBD2	CASSRSGAADTQYF	TGTGCCAGCAGCCGTAGCGGGGCGGCAGATACGCAGTATTTT
NA	TRBV7-2	TRBJ2-3	TRBD1	CASSTGGGGTDTQYF	TGTGCCAGCAGTACAGGGGGCGGGGGCACAGATACGCAGTATTTT
NA	TRBV7-6	TRBJ2-7	TRBD1	CASRPLYRGFSTEQYF	TGTGCCAGCAGGCCCTTATACAGGGGGTTTTCCACCGAGCAGTACTTC